The present T cell receptor beta chain was sequenced within a study of CD8 T cells in Susac syndrome. General observations from the study: CD4+ T cell repertoires in Susac syndrome lacked clonal expansion.

RNA totalling roughly 0.45 to 1 ug underwent reverse transcription with random hexamers. A multiplex approach, immunoSEQ multiplex PCR, amplified TCR beta CDR3 across 54 Vbeta and 13 Jbeta. TCRdb analysed the immunoSEQ multiplex PCR reads with MiXCR anew, one entry per CDR3 protein. The sample has about 120,000 distinct CDR3 sequences; roughly 95% are singletons. Sequencing of TCR beta was performed on blood CD8+ and CD4+ T cells. Regarding this clonotype: The antigen is not known.

Trimming removed 7 bases at V and 7 bases at J, with 14 bases between. This CDR3 has 13 amino acids. CDR1 and CDR2 from the germline V gene are MNHNY and SVGAGI (reference sequence). The chain employs TRBV6-6 and TRBJ2-1, with TRBD2 as a possible D gene (5 bases). The sequence was obtained from a human donor with Susac syndrome. The specimen sequenced was CD4+ T cells from PBMCs. The CDR3 spells CASIGTRNNEQFF. The CDR3 DNA is TGTGCCAGCATCGGAACTAGAAATAATGAGCAGTTCTTC.